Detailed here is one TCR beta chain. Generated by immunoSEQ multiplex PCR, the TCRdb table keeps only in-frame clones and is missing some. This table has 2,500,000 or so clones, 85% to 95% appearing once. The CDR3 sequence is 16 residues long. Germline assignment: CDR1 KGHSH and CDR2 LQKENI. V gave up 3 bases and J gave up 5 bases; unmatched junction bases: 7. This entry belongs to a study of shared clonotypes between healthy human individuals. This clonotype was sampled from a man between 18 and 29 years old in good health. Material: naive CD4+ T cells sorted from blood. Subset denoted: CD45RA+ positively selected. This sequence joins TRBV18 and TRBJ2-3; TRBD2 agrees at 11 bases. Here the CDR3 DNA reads TGTGCCAGCTCACCCCCACTAGCGGGGGCCGGAGATACGCAGTATTTT. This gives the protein CASSPPLAGAGDTQYF.